This T cell receptor (beta chain) was recovered during a study of cytomegalovirus exposure and HLA in healthy donors (dated by TCRdb to 2017 to 2019). Regarding the complete study: An earlier analysis of roughly 500 of the donors reported about 260 Gb of sequence data and about 120 million unique TCR beta sequences obtained from approximately 180 million T cells. To predict cytomegalovirus infection status, the study combined high-throughput TCR immunosequencing, statistical association of individual TCRs with disease status, and machine learning. All discovery cohort repertoires had been generated on a single sequencing platform. Besides the first cohort of hundreds of subjects, a separate validation cohort made up of 95 to 150 different subjects was used. Typing coverage differed by locus: A, B, C, DRB1 and DQB1 were typed in roughly 629-630 donors, DQA1 in about 500, DPA1 in 600 to 610, and DPB1 in about 450. In an earlier analysis of around 540 of the donors, high-throughput TCR beta sequencing was used to judge whether each TCR beta V gene segment behaved as functional or pseudogenic. Alongside the repertoire data, information on donor age, sex, ethnicity and CMV serostatus was compiled. Class I and class II HLA loci were covered by the typing at four-digit resolution. The study was designed to test whether signatures of past pathogen exposure could be identified by cataloging public T cell receptors. Among about 390 genotyped donors of the cohort, an average of about 240,000 unique TCR beta nucleotide sequences were sequenced per donor, around 20% of them non-productive. An early release that covered about 600 HLA-typed donors contained approximately 300 gigabases of sequencing data and some 87 million unique TCR sequences. Several DR-DQ haplotypes were handled as single units for association and clustering because linkage in the cohort was strong. In a later genetic analysis, genome-wide SNP genotypes for about 55% of the roughly 670 donors were used, and that subset was treated as a discovery cohort. Of the roughly 400 genotyped donors, about 80% fell in the genetic ancestry cluster associated with self-reported Caucasian donors. To study patterns of TCR occurrence, a later analysis re-analyzed previously published TCR beta repertoires from several hundred donors and added high-resolution HLA genotyping. In the later analysis, no new phenotypic data were used to find candidate immune exposures; instead, reliance was placed on TCR beta sequences and their occurrence across donors. The study used immunosequencing to profile the T cell repertoires of approximately 640 subjects and linked those repertoires to cytomegalovirus serostatus.

In total, about 650 healthy bone marrow donors made up the cohort. All cohort members were sampled while nominally healthy, although unrecorded immune exposures were likely present. The donor was CMV seronegative and belonged to the group of 350 or so seronegative cohort members. Each donor provided a peripheral blood sample, and peripheral blood mononuclear cells were used for TCR beta sequencing. The Qiagen DNeasy Blood Extraction Kit was used to extract genomic DNA from the blood cell samples. Comments on this clone: Its antigen is still unknown.

V loses 11 bases, J loses 5 bases, and the germline ends lie 28 bases apart. Counted from cysteine to phenylalanine, this CDR3 has 16 amino acids. Only the CDR3 DNA stays, 48 bases, in frame from base 1. According to the germline V gene, CDR1 reads ENHRY and CDR2 reads SYGVKD. Libraries were made using the immunoSEQ multiplex PCR assay. For the multiplex PCR, a mixture combining 60 forward primers for TCR Vbeta segments and 13 reverse primers for TCR Jbeta segments was used. A multiplex PCR assay on genomic DNA amplified the CDR3 region of rearranged TCR beta genes. On the Illumina HiSeq System, the amplified TCR beta libraries were sequenced as 87-base-pair reads. As for the original processing: A later analysis tallied 75 million to 95 million unique TCR beta chains across the roughly 610 repertoires, and around 12 million of those chains were shared by two or more donors. Raw reads were error-corrected and collapsed into unique sequences by a nearest-neighbor algorithm in which closely related sequences were merged to remove PCR and sequencing errors. V, D and J gene segments were assigned by aligning CDR3 sequences to IMGT reference sequences. Each retained sequence needed at least a six-nucleotide match to both a V gene segment and a J gene segment. A rearrangement counted as productive if the CDR3 had no stop codons and remained in frame with V and J, and every other rearrangement counted as non-productive. CDR3 was defined by IMGT convention, running from the second conserved V-encoded cysteine to the conserved J-encoded phenylalanine. Sequences without an unambiguous match to a single V gene segment were excluded from the earlier analysis of several hundred of the donors. An earlier analysis of some 500 of the donors classified V segments as functional when productive rearrangements were above 56.7% and as segregating when the standard deviation between donors was above 5%. A statistical classification framework was developed to diagnose cytomegalovirus status using the catalog of TCR beta chain sequences. In a later analysis, V and J genes were assigned by comparing TCR nucleotide sequences against IMGT/GENE-DB human TR gene sequences. The TCRdist pipeline was used in a later analysis to assign CDR3 sequences and most-parsimonious VDJ recombination scenarios. In a later analysis, each TCR beta chain was defined by its CDR3 amino acid sequence together with its V-gene family, and reads lacking a unique V-gene family were excluded. A later analysis removed several hundred highly shared, low-generation-probability nucleotide sequences to deal with suspected cross-contamination and a sequencing artifact. In a later analysis, a clonal expansion index for each public chain was calculated from normalized within-repertoire ranks of inferred template counts. A later analysis computed generation probabilities with a VDJ recombination model fitted to out-of-frame rearrangements, and checked the results against IGoR. Hypergeometric tests were used in a later analysis to score TCR-TCR, TCR-HLA and TCR-CMV co-occurrence, with a repertoire-size bias correction applied to the TCR pairs. A later analysis estimated false discovery rates by permuting HLA or CMV assignments 20 times. In a later analysis, co-occurring TCRs were grouped using DBSCAN, and TCRdist sequence similarity was added for clustering within HLA-allele-positive subsets. Co-occurrence clustering excluded repertoires with fewer than 30,000 or more than 120,000 public chains, plus five with anomalous nucleotide sharing. The source is immuneACCESS, and TCRdb retained only in-frame sequences with V and J called. Part of the clones is not carried over; for the studies checked, unresolved V genes explain less than half of this, and the remainder is unexplained. V and J calls and clone size are given by that table; D and trimming were obtained from the DNA. The sample table holds some 120,000 clones. Approximately 0.93% of the sample is held by the ten biggest clonotypes.

What the study reported, not specific to this receptor: V-gene and J-gene trimming of TCR beta chains was associated with a missense DCLRE1C variant in a later genetic analysis, and the association was replicated in an independent cohort. Several of the top co-occurrence clusters appeared to be linked to parvovirus B19, influenza, CMV and Epstein-Barr virus, according to a later analysis. Presence/absence analyses assumed roughly uniform sequencing depth across donors, an assumption that may not hold. Compared with the approximately 670-donor mean, donors in an Asian-associated ancestry cluster had fewer N-insertions in productive TCRs, according to a later genetic analysis. Immune exposure information for the cohort was limited to CMV serostatus. An earlier analysis of approximately 570 of the donors showed that most TCR beta V segments appeared in productive rearrangements either about 87% or about 30% of the time, which broadly matched IMGT annotations. A further reported finding was that TCR beta sequences accurately predicted the HLA-A and HLA-B alleles for most subjects in the first cohort. This cohort had only TCR beta chains sequenced, and the lack of alpha or paired-chain data limited which features could be detected. Linkage disequilibrium might explain the correlated functional status among segregating V segments, but an unknown experimental factor could not be excluded. In both the original and validation cohorts, the classifier was reported to diagnose cytomegalovirus status with high specificity and sensitivity. Some IMGT-functional V segments, including TRBV6-2 and TRBV6-3, could not be told apart with the 87-base-pair reads, so those segments were excluded. The authors suggested that the approach could potentially be generalized to other disease states and immunological phenotypes. In a later analysis, TCR association rates were found to vary across HLA loci, with the most associated TCRs seen for DRB1 alleles and the fewest for HLA-C alleles. A group of highly shared sequence variants was considered likely to be a technical artifact of the sequencing pipeline. Because some donors lacked HLA typing at each locus, the association tests relied only on the typed subset. When HLA alleles, especially DR and DQ, strongly co-occurred, attributing TCR associations to individual alleles was difficult. A few of the identified cytomegalovirus-associated TCR beta chains were confirmed in vitro to be specific for cytomegalovirus antigens. Because counts were too low, around 17 rarely observed V segments, including chromosome 9 orphons, were left out of the earlier analysis of some 640 of the donors. In the study, some 160 TCR beta chains were listed as associated with cytomegalovirus. While some public TCRs were present in many individuals, most TCR sequences turned up only very rarely across donors. A later analysis found that most CMV-associated TCR beta chains appeared HLA-restricted, with HLA associations seemingly driven largely by CMV exposure. At a false discovery rate of 0.05, a later analysis linked 15,000 to 20,000 TCR beta sequences to specific HLA alleles. In a later analysis, HLA-associated TCR beta chains showed more clonal expansion and lower generation probabilities than non-associated chains that were equally common.

Rearrangement joined TRBV10-3 to TRBJ2-7; tentative D gene TRBD2, with 6 bases matching. This TCR came from a man younger than 35 in good health and CMV-seronegative. Sequencing input: PBMCs. Read as DNA, the sequence is TGTGCCGCCGGGGGACCCCGGTTGCAGCGGGTCAACGAGCAGTACTTC. Its protein is CAAGGPRLQRVNEQYF.